A selection of T cell receptor beta chains follows, all from one sample in a study of regulatory T cells in long-lasting Graves disease. From the multiplex PCR reads, TCRdb called clonotypes with MiXCR, one entry per CDR3 protein. The table has roughly 700,000 distinct CDR3 sequences, 25% to 35% seen once. The starting material was peripheral blood mononuclear cells (PBMCs), obtained when the disease was refractory, from a patient treated with antithyroid drugs. The receptors were sampled from a female donor with Graves disease. Each CDR3 is given with its conserved first and last residue. D genes are given only for firm matches. Clone size is not always given. Where it is, it says once, few, many or a class for expanded clones.

clone_size	d_call	v_call	j_call	cdr3_nt	cdr3_aa
.	TRBD1	TRBV29-1	TRBJ1-1	TGCAGCGTTGCGGGACAGGGGCTTTACACTGAAGCTTTCTTT	CSVAGQGLYTEAFF
.	.	TRBV30	TRBJ1-2	TGTGCCTGGAGTAAAGGGAGCTATGGCTACACCTTC	CAWSKGSYGYTF
.	.	TRBV10-3	TRBJ1-1	TGTGCCATCAGTGGGTCGGCAGTATTGGACGTTTTCTTT	CAISGSAVLDVFF
many	.	TRBV2	TRBJ1-4	TGTGCCAGCAGTGAAGCTACAGGATACAATGAAAAACTGTTTTTT	CASSEATGYNEKLFF
few	TRBD2	TRBV28	TRBJ2-1	TGTGCCAGCAGTTTATCAGGACTAGCGGGAGGGAGCTCCTACAATGAGCAGTTCTTC	CASSLSGLAGGSSYNEQFF
few	.	TRBV29-1	TRBJ1-1	TGCAGCGTTGAAAGCGTTGGGGCCTACGAAAATGAAGCTTTCTTT	CSVESVGAYENEAFF
.	.	TRBV10-3	TRBJ1-1	TGTGCCATCAGTGAGTCCTACTCGGGTGAAGCTTTCTTT	CAISESYSGEAFF
.	.	TRBV30	TRBJ1-5	TGTGCCTGGAACCCTGGGCAGGGTAATCAGCCCCAGCATTTT	CAWNPGQGNQPQHF
.	.	TRBV28	TRBJ1-3	TGTGCCAGCAGTCGACAGCTCCCCTCTGGAAACACCATATATTTT	CASSRQLPSGNTIYF
.	.	TRBV5-1	TRBJ2-7	TGCGCCAGCAGCTTTTTTCAGGAGTCCTACGAGCAGTACTTC	CASSFFQESYEQYF
few	.	TRBV20-1	TRBJ2-2	TGCAGTGCTAGACTAGCACCGAACACCGGGGAGCTGTTTTTT	CSARLAPNTGELFF
few	.	TRBV19	TRBJ1-2	TGTGCCAGTAGTACCTTACGGGGCCTCCTTTATGGCTACACCTTC	CASSTLRGLLYGYTF
.	.	TRBV11-2	TRBJ1-4	TGTGCCAGCAGCTTAGATCCAGCTACGGGAAAACTGTTTTTT	CASSLDPATGKLFF
.	TRBD1	TRBV15	TRBJ1-2	TGTGCCACCGGCAGAGAGGGGACAGGGGTTGGTGGCTACACCTTC	CATGREGTGVGGYTF
many	TRBD1	TRBV12-3/TRBV12-4	TRBJ1-5	TGTGCCAGCAGCGCCGCACAGGGGCGCAATCAGCCCCAGCATTTT	CASSAAQGRNQPQHF
few	.	TRBV7-9	TRBJ1-1	TGTGCCAGCATCTACAGCCAGGGGAACAGAGCTTTCTTT	CASIYSQGNRAFF
few	.	TRBV11-2	TRBJ2-7	TGTGCCAGCAGCTTAGTCGAGGGGGTATACGAGCAGTACTTC	CASSLVEGVYEQYF
few	.	TRBV7-3	TRBJ2-7	TGTGCCAGCAGCCTCAACCCGGGGCAGGCACAGGGGCAGTACTTC	CASSLNPGQAQGQYF
.	TRBD1	TRBV7-9	TRBJ1-1	TGTGCCAGCATCAAAACAGGGGAAACTGAAGCTTTCTTT	CASIKTGETEAFF
.	.	TRBV15	TRBJ1-4	TGTGCCACCAGCAGAGGATTACAAGCTTTGGGCGAAAAACTGTTTTTT	CATSRGLQALGEKLFF
.	TRBD2	TRBV13	TRBJ2-2	TGTGCCAGCAGCCAGGCCGGGACTAGCGGGAGAAACGGGGAGCTGTTTTTT	CASSQAGTSGRNGELFF
many	TRBD1	TRBV28	TRBJ2-6	TGTGCCAGCAGGGACACAGGGGTTGGGGCCAACGTCCTGACTTTC	CASRDTGVGANVLTF
many	.	TRBV28	TRBJ1-1	TGTGCCAGCAGTTTATGGGACACCCAGGGGAACACTGAAGCTTTCTTT	CASSLWDTQGNTEAFF
.	TRBD2	TRBV10-3	TRBJ2-7	TGTGCCATCAGCTATTCCGGACTAGCGGGAGACCGGGACGAGCAGTACTTC	CAISYSGLAGDRDEQYF
.	TRBD1	TRBV20-1	TRBJ2-7	TGCACCGCGTCCGGGACAGGGTCCTACGAGCAGTACTTC	CTASGTGSYEQYF
.	.	TRBV9	TRBJ2-6	TGTGCCAGCAGCGTGGAAGGGACGGGAGTCTTCTCTGGGGCCAACGTCCTGACTTTC	CASSVEGTGVFSGANVLTF
few	.	TRBV29-1	TRBJ1-3	TGCAGCGTTGTAGCGACCCGCGGTGGAAACACCATATATTTT	CSVVATRGGNTIYF
many	.	TRBV6-1	TRBJ2-5	TGTGCCAGCAGTATCCGACCCAGGGGAGAGACCCAGTACTTC	CASSIRPRGETQYF
few	TRBD1	TRBV27	TRBJ1-2	TGTGCCAGCAGTAGAGAGCCGGGACAGGCCCCTAACTATGGCTACACCTTC	CASSREPGQAPNYGYTF
few	TRBD1	TRBV3-1	TRBJ2-5	TGTGCCAGCAGCCGGGGACAGGGGGGGTTGGAGACCCAGTACTTC	CASSRGQGGLETQYF
many	TRBD1	TRBV2	TRBJ2-7	TGTGCCAGCAGATCCCCACCCGGGACAGGGCCCTACGAGCAGTACTTC	CASRSPPGTGPYEQYF
few	.	TRBV6-1	TRBJ1-5	TGTGCCAGCAGTGAAGCTGGCCTTGATCAGCCCCAGCATTTT	CASSEAGLDQPQHF
.	.	TRBV2	TRBJ2-5	TGTGCCAGCAGTTCGGACAGCAACCAAGAGACCCAGTACTTC	CASSSDSNQETQYF
few	.	TRBV3-1	TRBJ1-5	TGTGCCAGCGGGGCGCAACCGAGCAATCAGCCCCAGCATTTT	CASGAQPSNQPQHF
.	.	TRBV20-1	TRBJ2-3	TGCAGTGCTAGCGAGGAACCAACCCTGGTAGATACGCAGTATTTT	CSASEEPTLVDTQYF
.	TRBD1	TRBV6-2/TRBV6-3	TRBJ2-2	TGTGCCAGCACCTTGTGGACAGGGGGCGACGCCGGGGAGCTGTTTTTT	CASTLWTGGDAGELFF
.	TRBD1	TRBV11-2	TRBJ2-2	TGTGCCAGCAGACCCTGGACAGGTGGGACCGGGGAGCTGTTTTTT	CASRPWTGGTGELFF
.	TRBD1	TRBV7-6	TRBJ2-5	TGTGCCAGCAGTCGCCGGGACAGGGAACAAGAGACCCAGTACTTC	CASSRRDREQETQYF